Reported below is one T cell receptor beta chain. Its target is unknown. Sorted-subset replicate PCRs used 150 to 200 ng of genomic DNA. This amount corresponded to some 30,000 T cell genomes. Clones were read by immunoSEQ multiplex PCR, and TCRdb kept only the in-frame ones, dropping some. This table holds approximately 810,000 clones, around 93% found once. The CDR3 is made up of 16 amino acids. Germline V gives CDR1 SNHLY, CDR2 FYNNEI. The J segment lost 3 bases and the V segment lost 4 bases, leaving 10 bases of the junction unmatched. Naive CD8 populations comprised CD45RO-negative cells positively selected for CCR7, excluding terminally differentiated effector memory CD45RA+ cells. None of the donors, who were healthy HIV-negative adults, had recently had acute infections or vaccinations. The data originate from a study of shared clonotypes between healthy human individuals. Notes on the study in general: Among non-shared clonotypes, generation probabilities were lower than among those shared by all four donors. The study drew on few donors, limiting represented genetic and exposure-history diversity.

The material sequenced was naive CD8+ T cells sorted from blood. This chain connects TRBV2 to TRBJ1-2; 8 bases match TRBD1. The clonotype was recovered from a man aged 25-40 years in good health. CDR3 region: CASSGGPRDRYYGYTF. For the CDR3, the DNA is TGTGCCAGCAGTGGGGGCCCCCGGGACAGGTACTATGGCTACACCTTC.